The clone carrying this T cell receptor (beta chain) appeared a single time. Assay: immunoSEQ multiplex PCR; the TCRdb copy retains only in-frame clones and omits some. This table holds approximately 86,000 clones, approximately 80% found once. This sample's time point: blood 4 weeks post-SBRT, at nephrectomy. The treatment denotes: 15 Gy SBRT to primary tumor, nephrectomy 4 weeks later. The data originate from a study of radiation and T cells in renal cell carcinoma. The V gene lost 4 bases and the J gene lost 7 bases, with 12 bases spanning the gap. CDR1 and CDR2 from the germline V gene are SGHRS and YFSETQ. There are 14 residues in the CDR3.

The receptor's source is a middle-aged man with renal cell carcinoma. The V call is TRBV5-1, the J call TRBJ1-6, with a tentative D call TRBD1 (5 bases). Sequenced here: blood, sampled from a patient whose treatment included radiotherapy and nephrectomy. For the CDR3, the DNA is TGCGCCAGCAGCCCCCCTGGGGGGAATTCACCCCTCCACTTT. Protein: CASSPPGGNSPLHF.